This entry lists 29 T cell receptor beta chains sequenced from one sample in a study of blood T cell repertoires in COVID-19. Profiled with immunoSEQ multiplex PCR; TCRdb holds only in-frame clones, not every one. The sample carries about 100,000 clones, around 73% recorded once. The sample taken for sequencing was peripheral blood. These receptors were taken from a man in his 60s with active or convalescent COVID-19.

V and J are TRBV7-9 and TRBJ2-7, with D maybe TRBD2 (5 bases). CDR1 is SEHNR, CDR2 FQNEAQ, per germline (reference sequence). Between the trimmed V and J ends, which lost 4 bases and 3 bases, there was a span of 19 bases. The CDR3 runs to 16 residues. The CDR3 sequence is CASSSLDRGLNYEQYF. DNA for the CDR3: TGTGCCAGCAGCTCTTTAGACCGAGGGTTAAACTACGAGCAGTACTTC.

The chain couples TRBV19 to TRBJ2-3, with D possibly matching TRBD2 (5 bases). The CDR3 runs 15 residues. Germline assignment: CDR1 LNHDA and CDR2 SQIVND (reference sequence). V was clipped by 6 bases and J by 1 base, with 14 bases between them. The CDR3 sequence: CASSQRAPGTDTQYF. CDR3 nucleotide sequence: TGTGCCAGTAGCCAGAGGGCCCCTGGCACAGATACGCAGTATTTT.

The chain uses TRBV24-1 and TRBJ1-5, with a weak D call TRBD1 (5 bases). Germline V lookup: CDR1 KGHDR, CDR2 SFDVKD. The ends were cut back, 3 bases at V and 0 bases at J, with 11 bases in the middle. The CDR3 totals 16 residues. The CDR3 coding sequence is TGTGCCACCAGTGATAATTTAGGGGATAGCAATCAGCCCCAGCATTTT. Residues: CATSDNLGDSNQPQHF.

The chain combines TRBV3-1 (or the pseudogene TRBV3-2) with TRBJ1-1; a weak D match, TRBD1 (6 bases). Germline CDR1 LGHDT, CDR2 YNNKEL (reference sequence). This CDR3 region has 15 residues. V gave up 4 bases and J gave up 3 bases, with 15 bases separating them. The DNA for the CDR3 is TGTGCCAGCAGCCCGGGACATCGGGCATACACTGAAGCTTTCTTT. Translation gives CASSPGHRAYTEAFF.

The chain combines TRBV4-1 with TRBJ1-6; 9 positions agree with TRBD1. CDR3 length equals 17 residues. Germline CDR1 MGHRA, CDR2 YSYEKL. Trimming at V came to 3 bases and at J to 8 bases, leaving 11 bases not matched to a gene. The CDR3 DNA reads as TGCGCCAGCAGCCAGAAGGACACCGGGACAGGGTATTCACCCCTCCACTTT. This codes for CASSQKDTGTGYSPLHF.

This rearrangement joins TRBV28 to TRBJ2-1; TRBD1 matches at 7 bases. Unmatched junction bases numbered 8, after V lost 6 bases and J lost 3 bases. The length of the CDR3 is 15 residues. Germline-derived CDR1 and CDR2 are MDHEN and SYDVKM. The CDR3, as DNA: TGTGCCAGCAGGGCATCGACAGGGAACTACAATGAGCAGTTCTTC. Its protein product is CASRASTGNYNEQFF. The full variable domain, with the rest looked up from reference TRBV28 and TRBJ2-1, is DVKVTQSSRYLVKRTGEKVFLECVQDMDHENMFWYRQDPGLGLRLIYFSYDVKMKEKGDIPEGYSVSREKKERFSLILESASTNQTSMYLCASRASTGNYNEQFFGPGTRLTVL.

Notes on this clone: Relative to the germline gene, one junction end is altered; a read error may explain this. The chain couples TRBV7-7 to TRBJ2-1; D possibly uses TRBD1 or TRBD2 (5 bases each). The CDR3 spans 15 residues. Germline CDR1 reads SSHAT; CDR2 reads FNYEAQ (reference sequence). The CDR3 loop reads CASSLGVGEVDEQFF. The CDR3 nucleotides are TGTGCTAGCAGCTTAGGGGTGGGAGAGGTCGATGAGCAGTTCTTC.

The chain is built from TRBV11-2 and TRBJ2-7; maybe TRBD2 (6 bases). The CDR3 covers 15 residues. In germline, CDR1 is SGHAT, CDR2 FQNNGV. V was clipped by 8 bases and J by 3 bases, with 20 bases between them. This CDR3 reads CASAGSGALNYEQYF. DNA of the CDR3: TGTGCCAGCGCGGGGAGCGGTGCCCTAAACTACGAGCAGTACTTC.

The rearrangement joins TRBV27 to TRBJ2-7, with 9 bases that match TRBD2. Germline V gene lookup returns CDR1 MNHEY and CDR2 SMNVEV (reference sequence). Trimming cost V 4 bases and J 7 bases; bases outside gene matches: 11. The CDR3 has 15 residues. The chain's CDR3 is CASSSAGSGRGEQYF. The CDR3 DNA is TGTGCCAGCAGTTCGGCGGGTAGCGGGAGAGGTGAGCAGTACTTC.

The rearrangement links TRBV6-1 to TRBJ1-5; 8 bases fit TRBD1. Germline trimming cut 2 bases from V and 6 bases from J; bases unmatched to any gene: 3. CDR1 and CDR2 from the germline V gene are MNHNS and SASEGT. This CDR3 region has 14 residues. CDR3 coding DNA: TGTGCCAGCAGTGAACAGGGGGCCCCTCAGCCCCAGCATTTT. Translated: CASSEQGAPQPQHF.

The chain links TRBV19 to TRBJ2-5; unclear D gene. This CDR3 has 15 residues. Trimming removed 6 bases from V and 1 base from J, with 15 bases in between. Germline lookup yields CDR1 LNHDA and CDR2 SQIVND (reference sequence). CDR3 sequence (DNA): TGTGCCAGTAGAAAAGGTTTGGCGGTCCAAGAGACCCAGTACTTC. Protein: CASRKGLAVQETQYF.

The chain couples TRBV5-1 to TRBJ2-2; 8 bases fit TRBD1. The germline CDR1 and CDR2 sequences are SGHRS and YFSETQ. The CDR3 length is 15 residues. V was pared by 4 bases and J by 4 bases, with 6 bases of the junction left unmatched. The CDR3 DNA follows: TGCGCCAGCAGCAAGGCAGGGGGCATCACCGGGGAGCTGTTTTTT. Amino acids: CASSKAGGITGELFF.

The chain carries TRBV3-1 (or the pseudogene TRBV3-2) and TRBJ2-1; 12 nucleotides match TRBD1. Germline CDR1 reads LGHDT; CDR2 reads YNNKEL (reference sequence). The CDR3 spans 14 residues. Trimming at V came to 4 bases and at J to 8 bases, leaving 3 bases not matched to a gene. CDR3 residues: CASSPGTGGYEQFF. Written as DNA, the CDR3 is TGTGCCAGCAGCCCGGGGACAGGGGGCTATGAGCAGTTCTTC.

This clone was found once. This sequence joins TRBV5-1 and TRBJ1-2; TRBD1 matches at 8 bases. The V and J ends lost 4 bases and 4 bases, in that order; junction bases with no gene match: 6. Germline CDR1 SGHRS, CDR2 YFSETQ. This CDR3 contains 14 residues. The CDR3 spells CASSRDRSVYGYTF. For the CDR3, the DNA is TGCGCCAGCAGCCGGGACAGGAGTGTCTATGGCTACACCTTC.

The count of this clone is one. V gene TRBV10-1 combines with J gene TRBJ2-1, with 8 bases identical to TRBD1. Per the germline V gene, CDR1 is WNHNN and CDR2 is SYGVQD (reference sequence). V dropped 3 bases and J dropped 8; count of bases not matched to a gene: 6. The CDR3 is 14 amino acids. In nucleotides, the CDR3 is TGCGCCAGCAGTGAACCAGGGGGCGAGTATGAGCAGTTCTTC. It codes for CASSEPGGEYEQFF.

The J gene is TRBJ1-3, the V gene TRBV4-3; D is perhaps TRBD1 (5 bases). Germline V CDR1 and CDR2: LGHNA, YSLEER. Trimming pared 0 bases from V and 1 base from J, leaving 13 bases between. CDR3 size: 17 residues. CDR3 sequence (DNA): TGCGCCAGCAGCCAAGAAGCCAGGGCTACGTCTGGAAACACCATATATTTT. Protein: CASSQEARATSGNTIYF.

J is TRBJ1-2 and V is TRBV12-3 or TRBV12-4, with 10 bases lining up with TRBD1. V shed 4 bases and J 7 bases; nucleotides not matched to a gene: 3. This CDR3 comprises 13 residues. The CDR3 region is CASSWGQGLGYTF. CDR3 coding DNA: TGTGCCAGCAGTTGGGGACAGGGGCTTGGCTACACCTTC.

This clone was picked up one time. The chain is built from TRBV19 and TRBJ1-5; D call uncertain. The germline V gene has CDR1 LNHDA and CDR2 SQIVND (reference sequence). The CDR3 sequence is 13 residues long. V was trimmed by 3 bases and J by 2 bases, leaving 5 bases between them. CDR3 sequence: CASSMAGNQPQHF. DNA for the CDR3: TGTGCCAGTAGTATGGCAGGCAATCAGCCCCAGCATTTT.

J is TRBJ1-2 and V is TRBV7-2; TRBD1 agrees at 8 bases. CDR3 length equals 13 residues. Trimming cost V 3 bases and J 3 bases; bases outside gene matches: 0. The germline CDR1 and CDR2 sequences are SGHTA and FQGNSA. The CDR3 loop reads CASSLTGDYGYTF. The CDR3 coding sequence is TGTGCCAGCAGCTTGACAGGGGACTATGGCTACACCTTC.

The chain links TRBV2 to TRBJ2-5; D perhaps matches TRBD1 (7 bases). Germline V gene sequence: CDR1 SNHLY, CDR2 FYNNEI. The CDR3 is made up of 14 amino acids. V was clipped by 2 bases and J by 5 bases, with 12 bases between them. The CDR3 DNA is TGTGCCAGCAGTGAACGCAGGGGGGACGAGACCCAGTACTTC. Its protein product is CASSERRGDETQYF.

The table lists this clone with a few counts. The V call is TRBV28, the J call TRBJ2-5, with 12 bases fitting TRBD2. CDR3 length: 16 amino acids. V shed 3 bases and J 2 bases; nucleotides not matched to a gene: 4. Germline values: CDR1 MDHEN, CDR2 SYDVKM. The CDR3 DNA is TGTGCCAGCAGTTTCGGACTAGCGGGACATCAAGAGACCCAGTACTTC. It specifies CASSFGLAGHQETQYF.

V usage is TRBV2 and J usage is TRBJ2-2; 7 nucleotides match TRBD1. The CDR3 sequence is 15 residues long. The ends lost 6 bases at V and 5 bases at J; junction bases unmatched: 9. Germline lookup yields CDR1 SNHLY and CDR2 FYNNEI. Here the CDR3 reads CASRGIRQGTGELFF. The DNA for the CDR3 is TGTGCCAGCAGGGGTATAAGACAGGGTACCGGGGAGCTGTTTTTT.

The chain joins TRBV5-1 to TRBJ2-3; 8 positions match TRBD2. With V trimmed by 0 bases and J by 5 bases, 11 bases remained unmatched. The CDR3 covers 17 residues. Germline V gives CDR1 SGHRS, CDR2 YFSETQ. CDR3 sequence: CASSLESPGGPGDTQYF. The DNA of the CDR3 is TGCGCCAGCAGCTTGGAGTCTCCGGGAGGGCCTGGAGATACGCAGTATTTT. Filled out from reference TRBV5-1 and TRBJ2-3, the complete variable domain reads KAGVTQTPRYLIKTRGQQVTLSCSPISGHRSVSWYQQTPGQGLQFLFEYFSETQRNKGNFPGRFSGRQFSNSRSEMNVSTLELGDSALYLCASSLESPGGPGDTQYFGPGTRLTVL.

The rearrangement uses TRBV7-9 and TRBJ1-6; no clear D gene. Deletions cut 2 bases from V and 7 bases from J, with 3 bases between. This CDR3 has 12 amino acids. The germline CDR1 and CDR2 sequences are SEHNR and FQNEAQ (reference sequence). The DNA for the CDR3 is TGTGCCAGCAGCTTACAAAATTCACCCCTCCACTTT. Amino acids: CASSLQNSPLHF.

The chain links TRBV2 to TRBJ2-6; 8 bases are a match to TRBD2. The CDR3 consists of 16 residues. Germline V gives CDR1 SNHLY, CDR2 FYNNEI. V shed 7 bases and J 3 bases; nucleotides not matched to a gene: 8. The CDR3 spells CASILAVLGGANVLTF. CDR3 bases: TGTGCCAGCATACTAGCGGTCCTGGGTGGGGCCAACGTCCTGACTTTC. The whole variable domain, filled in from reference TRBV2 and TRBJ2-6, reads EPEVTQTPSHQVTQMGQEVILRCVPISNHLYFYWYRQILGQKVEFLVSFYNNEISEKSEIFDDQFSVERPDGSNFTLKIRSTKLEDSAMYFCASILAVLGGANVLTFGAGSRLTVL.

V usage is TRBV2 and J usage is TRBJ1-4, with a weak D call TRBD1 (5 bases). V was clipped by 5 bases and J by 8 bases, with 18 bases between them. The CDR3 is 15 amino acids. The germline gives CDR1 SNHLY, CDR2 FYNNEI. Here the CDR3 reads CASSQRQTPAEKLFF. In DNA form, the CDR3 reads TGTGCCAGCAGTCAAAGACAGACCCCCGCCGAAAAACTGTTTTTT.

The chain is built from TRBV7-2 and TRBJ1-2; D is possibly TRBD1 (6 bases). The germline V gene has CDR1 SGHTA and CDR2 FQGNSA. CDR3 length: 14 residues. The V end was cut by 1 base, the J end by 6 bases, with 12 bases between. CDR3 bases: TGTGCCAGCAGCTTAGATGACAGGATGGATGGCTACACCTTC. Translated: CASSLDDRMDGYTF.

This clone showed up just once. V and J are TRBV3-1 (or the pseudogene TRBV3-2) and TRBJ2-1, with 12 nucleotides matching TRBD2. This CDR3 spans 15 amino acids. After removal of 7 bases from V and 3 bases from J, the junction contained 4 bases not matched to a gene. CDR1 is LGHDT and CDR2 is YNNKEL in the germline V gene (reference sequence). CDR3 in DNA: TGTGCCAGCAACCCGACTAGCGGGAGCTACAATGAGCAGTTCTTC. Protein product: CASNPTSGSYNEQFF.

The chain has TRBV5-4 and TRBJ2-5; 8 positions match TRBD2. The CDR3 is 15 amino acids. The V gene's germline CDR1 is SGHNT and CDR2 YYREEE (reference sequence). Germline trimming cut 6 bases from V and 3 bases from J; bases unmatched to any gene: 10. In DNA, the CDR3 is TGTGCCAGCACCCCGGGAGGGCCCGTTGAAGAGACCCAGTACTTC. Protein: CASTPGGPVEETQYF.